This T cell receptor beta chain appears in the sequencing data of a study of T cell changes during pregnancy in multiple sclerosis (dated by TCRdb to about 2019). Regarding the complete study: The study examined how the T cell repertoire changed over the course of pregnancy in women with multiple sclerosis.

As concerns this clone: Its antigen remains undetermined. No base qualities exist here, and no much larger clone lies one base off it.

Preparation of the library involved the immunoSEQ multiplex PCR assay. TCRdb mirrors the immuneACCESS table, restricted to in-frame sequences. Some clones are absent from its copies; in checked studies, under half trace to an unresolved V gene, and the reason for the others is unknown. Present in this sample are roughly 40,000 clones, about 91% of which were seen just once. Of the sample, about 0.5% is held by the ten largest clones. The TCR sequence derives from a female donor in good health, enrolled as a control in a pregnancy study. Sequenced here: CD4+ T cells from peripheral blood mononuclear cells, sampled in the second trimester of pregnancy.

The CDR3 has the sequence CASSRTSGSNEQFF. The DNA is as follows: TGTGCCAGCAGCAGGACTAGCGGGAGTAATGAGCAGTTCTTC. The V gene is TRBV7-9 and the J gene is TRBJ2-1, with TRBD2 identical over 13 junction bases. The germline V and J ends show losses of 5 bases and 7 bases respectively, and no gene match explains 2 bases of the junction. The CDR3 measures 14 amino acids from cysteine to phenylalanine. Here the CDR3 DNA is all that survives: 42 bases in frame from base 1. CDR1 and CDR2, per the germline V gene (reference sequence), are SEHNR and FQNEAQ.